The 2 T cell receptor beta chains below all came from one sample that was sequenced in a study of a mutant IDH1 vaccine in newly diagnosed glioma. Antigen specificity for these receptors is unknown. This sample's time point: week 23, last vaccination. A single vaccine dose contained 300 ug of mutant IDH1 20-mer peptide, and topical imiquimod was used with it. Repertoires were generated with immunoSEQ multiplex PCR, while TCRdb's copy carries only in-frame clones and drops some. The table lists about 65,000 clones, roughly 81% of them singletons, with about 4.1% in the top ten. The sequencing used PBMCs, collected from a glioma patient whose treatment included an IDH1 peptide vaccine. The receptors derive from a man aged 25 to 45 with glioma.

The V gene is TRBV6-1, the J gene TRBJ1-2, with a weak D call TRBD1 (6 bases). The ends were cut back, 7 bases at V and 1 base at J, with 16 bases in the middle. The CDR3 length is 15 residues. Germline assignment: CDR1 MNHNS and CDR2 SASEGT. CDR3 in amino acids: CASIGTRGGNYGYTF. The CDR3 region has the DNA TGTGCCAGCATAGGAACCAGGGGCGGTAACTATGGCTACACCTTC.

The chain recombines TRBV11-2 with TRBJ2-7; D remains unclear. CDR1 and CDR2 (germline): SGHAT, FQNNGV. CDR3 size: 13 residues. V shed 0 bases and J shed 5 bases, with 8 bases lying between them. CDR3 residues: CASSLDRNHEQYF. CDR3 in DNA: TGTGCCAGCAGCTTAGATAGGAACCACGAGCAGTACTTC.